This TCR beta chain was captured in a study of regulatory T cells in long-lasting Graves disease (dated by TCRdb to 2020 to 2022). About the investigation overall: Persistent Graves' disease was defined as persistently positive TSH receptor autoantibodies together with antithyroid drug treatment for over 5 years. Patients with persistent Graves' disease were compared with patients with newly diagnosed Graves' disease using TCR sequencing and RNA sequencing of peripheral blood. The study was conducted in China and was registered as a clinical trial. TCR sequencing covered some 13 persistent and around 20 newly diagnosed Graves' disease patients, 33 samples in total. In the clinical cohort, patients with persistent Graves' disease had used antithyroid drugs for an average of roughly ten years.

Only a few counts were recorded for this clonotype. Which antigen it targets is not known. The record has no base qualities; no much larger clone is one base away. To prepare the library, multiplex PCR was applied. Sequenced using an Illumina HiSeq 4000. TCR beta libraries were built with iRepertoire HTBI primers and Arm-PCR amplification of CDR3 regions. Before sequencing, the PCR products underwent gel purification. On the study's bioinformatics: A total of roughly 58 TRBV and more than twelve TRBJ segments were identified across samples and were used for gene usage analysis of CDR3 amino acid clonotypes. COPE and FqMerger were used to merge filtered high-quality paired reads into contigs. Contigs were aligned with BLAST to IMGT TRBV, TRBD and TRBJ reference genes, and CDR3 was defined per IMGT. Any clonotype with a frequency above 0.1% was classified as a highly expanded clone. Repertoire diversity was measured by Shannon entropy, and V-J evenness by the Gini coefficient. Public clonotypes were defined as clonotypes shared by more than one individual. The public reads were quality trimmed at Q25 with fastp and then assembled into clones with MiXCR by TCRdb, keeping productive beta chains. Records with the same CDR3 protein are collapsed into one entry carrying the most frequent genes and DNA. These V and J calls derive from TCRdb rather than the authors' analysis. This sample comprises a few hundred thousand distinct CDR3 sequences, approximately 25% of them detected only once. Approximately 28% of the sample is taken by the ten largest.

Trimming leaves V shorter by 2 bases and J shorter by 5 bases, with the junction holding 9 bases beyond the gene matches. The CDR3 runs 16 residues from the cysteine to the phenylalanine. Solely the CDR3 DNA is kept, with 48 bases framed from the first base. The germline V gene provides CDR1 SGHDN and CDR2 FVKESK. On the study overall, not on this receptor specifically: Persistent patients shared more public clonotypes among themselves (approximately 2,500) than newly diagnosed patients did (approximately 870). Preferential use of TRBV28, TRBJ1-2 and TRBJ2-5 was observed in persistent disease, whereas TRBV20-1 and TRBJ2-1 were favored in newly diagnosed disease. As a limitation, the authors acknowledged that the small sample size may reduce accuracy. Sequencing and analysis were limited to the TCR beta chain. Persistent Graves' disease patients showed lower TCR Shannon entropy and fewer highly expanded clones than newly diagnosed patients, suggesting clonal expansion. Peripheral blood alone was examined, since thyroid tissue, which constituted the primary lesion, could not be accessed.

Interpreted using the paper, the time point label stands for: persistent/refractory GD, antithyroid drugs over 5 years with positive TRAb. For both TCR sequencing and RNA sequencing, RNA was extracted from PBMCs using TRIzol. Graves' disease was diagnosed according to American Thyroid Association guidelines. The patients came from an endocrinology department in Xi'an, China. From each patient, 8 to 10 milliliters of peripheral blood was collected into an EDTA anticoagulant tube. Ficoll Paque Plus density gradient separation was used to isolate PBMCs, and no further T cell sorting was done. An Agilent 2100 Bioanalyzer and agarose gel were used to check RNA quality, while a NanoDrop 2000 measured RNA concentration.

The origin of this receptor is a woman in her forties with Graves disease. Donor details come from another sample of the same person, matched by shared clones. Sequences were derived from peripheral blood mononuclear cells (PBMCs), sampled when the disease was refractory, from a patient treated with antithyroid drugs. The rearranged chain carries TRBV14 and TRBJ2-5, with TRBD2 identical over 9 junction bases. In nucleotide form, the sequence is TGTGCCAGCAGCCAATATATAGCGGGAGATGGGGAGACCCAGTACTTC. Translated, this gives CASSQYIAGDGETQYF. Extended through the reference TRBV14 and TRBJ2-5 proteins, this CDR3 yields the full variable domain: EAGVTQFPSHSVIEKGQTVTLRCDPISGHDNLYWYRRVMGKEIKFLLHFVKESKQDESGMPNNRFLAERTGGTYSTLKVQPAELEDSGVYFCASSQYIAGDGETQYFGPGTRLLVL.